The rows below give T cell receptor beta chains drawn from one sample of a study of T cell therapy after organ transplantation. This table comes from immunoSEQ multiplex PCR, and its TCRdb copy is limited to in-frame clones, with some not included. The sample holds about 20,000 clones, 84% seen once. No antigen is known for these receptors. The source was CD8+ T cells from blood, collected after autologous CMV-specific T cell therapy. Source of these receptors: a human patient who had received a solid organ transplant and had CMV disease. Some T cells may be supplied by the graft donor. Both conserved end residues are trimmed from each CDR3. Each record gives: J gene, V gene, CDR3 protein.

>TRBJ2-2|TRBV6-6
ASSFLAKDTGELF
>TRBJ1-5|TRBV4-2
ASSQGGWDQPQH
>TRBJ1-5|TRBV4-1
ASSQDRGFNQPQH
>TRBJ2-1|TRBV20-1
SASRESGQF
>TRBJ2-5|TRBV14
ASSQVWSSETQY
>TRBJ2-5|TRBV7-2
ASSLSLFQETQY
>TRBJ2-4|TRBV11-1
ASSSTPDRRDIQY
>TRBJ1-2|TRBV7-8
ASSTAGTGGLGYT
>TRBJ1-4|TRBV5-5
ASRTDLNEKLF
>TRBJ2-2|TRBV7-3
ASSLNGNTGELF
>TRBJ2-7|TRBV11-2
ASSLGHNYEQY
>TRBJ2-1|TRBV28
ASSLWWTGGHNEQF
>TRBJ2-1|TRBV9
ASTNSGSDNEQF
>TRBJ1-1|TRBV6-1
ASSEALRWVAMNTEAF
>TRBJ1-1|TRBV28
ASRGYTEAF
>TRBJ1-5|TRBV5-1
ASSSTPGTDSNQPQH
>TRBJ1-2|TRBV13
ASSLGDREN
>TRBJ1-4|TRBV13
ASSPRAETDEKLF
>TRBJ2-2|TRBV11-2
ASGTRGTGELF
>TRBJ2-3|TRBV19
ASTPFGGGTVAGTDTQY
>TRBJ2-1|TRBV4-1
ASSQVGREPPEQF
>TRBJ2-7|TRBV6-5
ASSYSNYEQY
>TRBJ2-2|TRBV5-4
ASSLDPTGELF
>TRBJ2-1|TRBV6-4
ASSPGGEAYNEQF
>TRBJ2-3|TRBV4-3
ASSQPPEDTQY
>TRBJ1-1|TRBV19
ASSISGNTEAF
>TRBJ1-2|TRBV28
ASSVIHYGYT
>TRBJ1-2|TRBV2
ASRGQGPLANYGYT
>TRBJ1-5|TRBV4-3
ASSQDRGGQPQH
>TRBJ1-2|TRBV29-1
SVEELLTDYGYT
>TRBJ2-4|TRBV6-5
ASSYKGTKNIQY
>TRBJ1-1|TRBV5-1
ASSLFKGLSEAF